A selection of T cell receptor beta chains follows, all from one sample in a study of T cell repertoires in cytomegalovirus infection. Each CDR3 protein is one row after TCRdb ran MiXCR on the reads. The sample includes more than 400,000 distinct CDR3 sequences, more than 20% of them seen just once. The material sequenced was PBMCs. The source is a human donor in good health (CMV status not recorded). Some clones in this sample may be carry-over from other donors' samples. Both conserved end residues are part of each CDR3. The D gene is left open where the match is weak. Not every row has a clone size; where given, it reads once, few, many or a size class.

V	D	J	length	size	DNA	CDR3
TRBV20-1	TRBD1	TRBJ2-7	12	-	TGCAGCCCGGGACAGGGTTCCTACGAGCAGTACTTC	CSPGQGSYEQYF
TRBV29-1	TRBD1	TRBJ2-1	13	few	TGCAGCGTAAGGGGGACAGGGGTCAATGAGCAGTTCTTC	CSVRGTGVNEQFF
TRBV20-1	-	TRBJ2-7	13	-	TGCAGTGCGCACCCTAATTCTAACTACGAGCAGTACTTC	CSAHPNSNYEQYF
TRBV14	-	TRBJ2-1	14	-	TGTGCCAGCAGCCCGGACTATAACTACAATGAGCAGTTCTTC	CASSPDYNYNEQFF
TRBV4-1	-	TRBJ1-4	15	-	TGCGCCAGCAGCCAAGACCCGGGGAGGAATGAAAAACTGTTTTTT	CASSQDPGRNEKLFF
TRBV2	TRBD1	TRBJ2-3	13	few	TGTGCCAGCAGGCCGACAGGGCCCGATACGCAGTATTTT	CASRPTGPDTQYF
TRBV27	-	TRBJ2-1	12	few	TGTGCCAGCAGTTTATCCGGTAGTGAGCAGTTCTTC	CASSLSGSEQFF
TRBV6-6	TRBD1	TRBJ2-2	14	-	TGTGCCAGCAGGGACGGACAGGACACCGGGGAGCTGTTTTTT	CASRDGQDTGELFF
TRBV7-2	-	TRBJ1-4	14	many	TGTGCCAGCAGCTCAGGGTACGGGGATGAAAAACTGTTTTTT	CASSSGYGDEKLFF
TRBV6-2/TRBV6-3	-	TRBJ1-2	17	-	TGTGCCAGCAGTAGCCCGGGGGGCACCAACCCTTACTATGGCTACACCTTC	CASSSPGGTNPYYGYTF
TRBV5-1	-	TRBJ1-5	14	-	TGCGCCAGCAGCGTCGACAGCAACAATCAGCCCCAGCATTTT	CASSVDSNNQPQHF
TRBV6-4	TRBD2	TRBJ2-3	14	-	TGTGCCAGCACCGACCAGCGGGAAGCAGATACGCAGTATTTT	CASTDQREADTQYF
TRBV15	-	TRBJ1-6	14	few	TGTGCCACCAGCAGTCACCCCGGAGATTCACCCCTCCACTTT	CATSSHPGDSPLHF
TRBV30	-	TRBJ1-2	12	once	TGTGCCTGGAGAACCAGGGTGGATGGCTACACCTTC	CAWRTRVDGYTF
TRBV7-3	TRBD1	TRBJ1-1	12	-	TGTGCCAGTTCCAGACCAGGGGGGTTGGCTTTCTTT	CASSRPGGLAFF
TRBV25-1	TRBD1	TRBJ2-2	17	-	TGTGCCAGCAGTGAATTAAGGACAGGGGGCATCACCGGGGAGCTGTTTTTT	CASSELRTGGITGELFF
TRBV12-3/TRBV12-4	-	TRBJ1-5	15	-	TGTGCCAGCAGTTTATCGCGCGGGTGGGGTCAGCCCCAGCATTTT	CASSLSRGWGQPQHF
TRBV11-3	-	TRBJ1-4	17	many	TGTGCCAGCAGCCCGGGTGCAGTCCTCCCAACTAATGAAAAACTGTTTTTT	CASSPGAVLPTNEKLFF
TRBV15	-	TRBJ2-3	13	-	TGTGCCACCAGCAGGGACCACACAGATACGCAGTATTTT	CATSRDHTDTQYF
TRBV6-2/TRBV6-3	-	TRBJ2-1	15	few	TGTGCCAGCAGTACAGGAGGGAGCTCCTACAATGAGCAGTTCTTC	CASSTGGSSYNEQFF
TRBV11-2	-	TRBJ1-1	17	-	TGTGCCAGCAGCGCTAGATTGGCGGATTCGATGAACACTGAAGCTTTCTTT	CASSARLADSMNTEAFF
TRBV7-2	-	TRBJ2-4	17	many	TGTGCCAGCAGCTTAGTTGGGACTTATGAAGCCAAAAACATTCAGTACTTC	CASSLVGTYEAKNIQYF
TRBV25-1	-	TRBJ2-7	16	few	TGTGCCAGCAGTGATCCTCTCCCCCGGAGCTCCTACGAGCAGTACTTC	CASSDPLPRSSYEQYF
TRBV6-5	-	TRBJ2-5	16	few	TGTGCCAGCAGTTACTTCGGGACGGGAGTGGCAGAGACCCAGTACTTC	CASSYFGTGVAETQYF
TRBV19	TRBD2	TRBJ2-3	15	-	TGTGCCACCAGGGAGCGGGGATCTAGCACAGATACGCAGTATTTT	CATRERGSSTDTQYF
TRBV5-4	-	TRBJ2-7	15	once	TGTGCCAGCAGCTTGGGGACAGCGAGCTCCTACGAGCAGTACTTC	CASSLGTASSYEQYF
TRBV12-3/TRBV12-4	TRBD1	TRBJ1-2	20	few	TGTGCCAGCAGCTTAAGAGAGGCCTCGACAGGGGCCCTCGTAGGCTATGGCTACACCTTC	CASSLREASTGALVGYGYTF
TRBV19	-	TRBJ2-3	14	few	TGTGCCAGTAGTATATCTTCGGCCCAAGATACGCAGTATTTT	CASSISSAQDTQYF
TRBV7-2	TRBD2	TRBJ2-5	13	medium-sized	TGTGCCAGCAGCGGACTAGCGGGAGAGACCCAGTACTTC	CASSGLAGETQYF
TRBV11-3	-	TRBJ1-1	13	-	TGTGCCAGCAGCTTATTAGGTATGACTGAAGCTTTCTTT	CASSLLGMTEAFF
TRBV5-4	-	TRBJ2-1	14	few	TGTGCCAGCGCCCGGGGAGGCGAATACAATGAGCAGTTCTTC	CASARGGEYNEQFF
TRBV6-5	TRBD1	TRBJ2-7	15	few	TGTGCCAGCAGTTACATAGGGACAGGGGATTACGAGCAGTACTTC	CASSYIGTGDYEQYF
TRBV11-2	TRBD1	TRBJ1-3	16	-	TGTGCCAGCAGCCTGAAAACAGGGGTCTCTGGAAACACCATATATTTT	CASSLKTGVSGNTIYF
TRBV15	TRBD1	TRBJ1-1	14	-	TGTGCCGCTAAACGGACAGGGGAAAACACTGAAGCTTTCTTT	CAAKRTGENTEAFF
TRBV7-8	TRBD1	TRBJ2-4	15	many	TGTGCCAGCAGCCCGGGGACAGGGGGGTCTGACATTCAGTACTTC	CASSPGTGGSDIQYF
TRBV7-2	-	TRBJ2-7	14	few	TGTGCCAGCAGCTCTGTTATAGGCCTGACGCGGCAGTACTTC	CASSSVIGLTRQYF
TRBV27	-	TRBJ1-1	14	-	TGTGCCAGCAGGGGGGATGCAAGGCACACTGAAGCTTTCTTT	CASRGDARHTEAFF
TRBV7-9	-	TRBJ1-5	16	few	TGTGCCAGCAGCTTTCAGGGCGACTATAGCAATCAGCCCCAGCATTTT	CASSFQGDYSNQPQHF
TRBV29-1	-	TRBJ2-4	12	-	TGCAGCGCCCTTAAGGGAGAAAACATTCAGTACTTC	CSALKGENIQYF
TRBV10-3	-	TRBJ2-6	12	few	TGTGCCATGAGGGGGATGGCCAACGTCCTGACTTTC	CAMRGMANVLTF
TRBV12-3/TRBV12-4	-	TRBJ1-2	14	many	TGTGCCAGCAGTTTGGGGACACCTGACAATGGCTACACCTTC	CASSLGTPDNGYTF
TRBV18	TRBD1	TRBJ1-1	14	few	TGTGCCAGCCGGAGGACAGGGCCGAACACTGAAGCTTTCTTT	CASRRTGPNTEAFF
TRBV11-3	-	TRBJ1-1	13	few	TGTGCCAGCAGTGACACAGGGCACACTGAAGCTTTCTTT	CASSDTGHTEAFF
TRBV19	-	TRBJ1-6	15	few	TGTGCCAGTAGTATATCGGGGCAAGAGAATTCACCCCTCCACTTT	CASSISGQENSPLHF
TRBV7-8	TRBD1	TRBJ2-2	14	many	TGTGCCAGCAGCAATCCTCAGGGGGCCGGGGAGCTGTTTTTT	CASSNPQGAGELFF
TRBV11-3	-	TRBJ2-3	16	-	TGTGCCAGCAGCTTATTCCAGGTCCGTAGCACAGATACGCAGTATTTT	CASSLFQVRSTDTQYF
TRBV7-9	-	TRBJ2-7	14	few	TGTGCCAGCAGCTTTCCCCCCTCCTCCTACGAGCAGTACTTC	CASSFPPSSYEQYF
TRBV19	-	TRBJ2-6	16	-	TGTGCCAGTAGTACACCCCTAGGGTCTGGGGCCAACGTCCTGACTTTC	CASSTPLGSGANVLTF
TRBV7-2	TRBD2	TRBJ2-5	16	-	TGTGCCAGCAGCCGTCTGACTAGCGGGAGATTGAAGACCCAGTACTTC	CASSRLTSGRLKTQYF